This T cell receptor beta chain was profiled in a study of blood T cell repertoires in COVID-19. The assay was immunoSEQ multiplex PCR, and TCRdb's table has in-frame clones only and misses some. The sample lists a few hundred thousand clones, 87% occurring once. Trimming shortened V by 7 bases and J by 5 bases, and 19 bases separated the two germline ends. The CDR3 contains 15 residues. The germline V gene has CDR1 LNHDA and CDR2 SQIVND (reference sequence). This TCR derives from a woman aged 30 to 39 who had recovered from COVID-19. What was sequenced was PBMCs or T cells enriched from blood (not recorded which). The V call is TRBV19, the J call TRBJ2-3, with D possibly matching TRBD1 (6 bases). The CDR3 region is CASKRQVLTGDTQYF. The CDR3 DNA sequence: TGTGCCAGTAAACGACAGGTGTTAACCGGAGATACGCAGTATTTT.